These 9 T cell receptor beta chains were sequenced from one sample in a study of cytomegalovirus exposure and HLA in healthy donors. The PCR was carried out with 60 Vbeta primers and 13 Jbeta primers. The protocol was immunoSEQ multiplex PCR, while the TCRdb copy is restricted to in-frame clones and leaves out a portion. This repertoire includes about 79,000 clones. Sequenced material: PBMCs. These TCRs come from a man aged 25-40 years in good health and CMV-seronegative.

The chain joins TRBV5-8 to TRBJ2-5, with 7 bases identical to TRBD1. This CDR3 is built from 15 residues. The V and J ends lost 4 bases and 6 bases, in that order; junction bases with no gene match: 12. Per the germline V gene, CDR1 is SGHTS and CDR2 is YDEGEE. The chain's CDR3 is CASSIQGRGVQTQYF. For the CDR3, the DNA is TGTGCCAGCAGCATACAGGGGAGAGGGGTTCAGACCCAGTACTTC.

The rearrangement uses TRBV18 and TRBJ2-3; 14 positions agree with TRBD2. The CDR3 spans 16 residues. Trimming cost V 8 bases and J 0 bases; bases outside gene matches: 4. Germline V gene lookup returns CDR1 KGHSH and CDR2 LQKENI. CDR3 residues: CASRRTSGGSTDTQYF. The DNA for the CDR3 is TGTGCCAGCCGACGGACTAGCGGGGGGAGCACAGATACGCAGTATTTT. Full variable domain (rest looked up from reference TRBV18 and TRBJ2-3): NAGVMQNPRHLVRRRGQEARLRCSPMKGHSHVYWYRQLPEEGLKFMVYLQKENIIDESGMPKERFSAEFPKEGPSILRIQQVVRGDSAAYFCASRRTSGGSTDTQYFGPGTRLTVL.

The chain recombines TRBV28 with TRBJ1-5; no reliable D call. CDR1 is MDHEN and CDR2 is SYDVKM in the germline V gene. CDR3 size: 12 residues. V shed 8 bases and J shed 4 bases, with 9 bases lying between them. CDR3 sequence reads: CASYSGNQPQHF. CDR3 DNA sequence: TGTGCCAGCTATTCAGGTAATCAGCCCCAGCATTTT.

The chain recombines TRBV19 with TRBJ1-2; D unresolved. CDR3 length: 13 residues. The V gene lost 9 bases and the J gene lost 3 bases, with 14 bases spanning the gap. CDR1 is LNHDA and CDR2 is SQIVND in the germline V gene (reference sequence). CDR3 sequence reads: CASATHSYYGYTF. The DNA of the CDR3 is TGTGCCAGCGCCACCCACTCATACTATGGCTACACCTTC.

The rearrangement joins TRBV5-1 to TRBJ1-2; no clear D gene. Germline V gene sequence: CDR1 SGHRS, CDR2 YFSETQ. Trimming pared 4 bases from V and 3 bases from J, leaving 19 bases between. This CDR3 contains 16 residues. The CDR3 region has the DNA TGCGCCAGCAGCCCGGCCCCAGTCCTAAGCGACTATGGCTACACCTTC. Translation: CASSPAPVLSDYGYTF.

The chain couples TRBV6-1 to TRBJ1-1; 7 bases map to TRBD1. Trimming at V came to 2 bases and at J to 4 bases, leaving 10 bases not matched to a gene. The CDR3 contains 16 residues. CDR1 MNHNS and CDR2 SASEGT come from the germline V gene. This CDR3 is CASSEYRGQWSTEAFF. In nucleotides, the CDR3 is TGTGCCAGCAGTGAATATAGGGGGCAGTGGAGCACTGAAGCTTTCTTT.

The V gene is TRBV9, the J gene TRBJ2-1; D is unresolved. V dropped 0 bases and J dropped 4 bases, with 8 bases sitting between them. The CDR3 loop spans 14 amino acids. Per germline, CDR1 SGDLS and CDR2 YYNGEE. CDR3: CASSVESRYNEQFF. The CDR3 nucleotides read TGTGCCAGCAGCGTAGAATCCCGGTACAATGAGCAGTTCTTC.

This sequence joins TRBV25-1 and TRBJ2-5; 7 bases align to TRBD1. The CDR3 has 16 amino acids. Germline values: CDR1 MGHDK, CDR2 SYGVNS. With 2 bases clipped from V and 6 bases from J, the junction kept 12 bases outside the gene matches. The CDR3 bases are TGTGCCAGCAGTGAAGGCGTGAGAGGGGGCGTTAAGACCCAGTACTTC. This encodes CASSEGVRGGVKTQYF.

This chain's CDR3 is CASSEAAGRTDTQYF. The CDR3 DNA reads as TGTGCCAGCAGTGAAGCCGCAGGGCGCACAGATACGCAGTATTTT. This chain links TRBV6-1 with TRBJ2-3, with TRBD1 as a possible D gene (5 bases). The V end lost 0 bases, the J end lost 1 base, and 8 bases lay between the germline ends. CDR1 and CDR2 from the germline V gene are MNHNS and SASEGT. The CDR3 spans 15 residues.